This T cell receptor beta chain is from a study of a mutant IDH1 vaccine in newly diagnosed glioma (dated by TCRdb to the early 2020s). Background on the whole study: In the chemotherapy-containing groups, vaccination started alongside temozolomide cycles, whereas in patients who had radiotherapy alone it started 4-6 weeks after radiotherapy. Of the approximately 30 treated patients, approximately 60% were male and approximately 40% were female, and the mean age was 40.4 years. Peripheral blood samples were drawn at six visits, namely V03 (baseline), V05, V07, V10, V12 and V13. Before enrollment, most patients had been given radiochemotherapy with temozolomide as standard therapy, while the rest had received either radiotherapy alone or temozolomide alone. For exploratory analyses, longitudinal TCRB deep sequencing was carried out in about two dozen treated patients wherever samples were available. Visit V12 was the week-35 safety follow-up and visit V13 was the week-47 end of study. General conclusions and limits of the study: Availability determined which PBMC samples were chosen for TCRB deep sequencing. According to the authors, sample limitations meant that analyses of patient blood samples could not be reproduced. Immune responses induced by the vaccine were seen in approximately 92% of patients across multiple MHC alleles. No apparent relationship was observed between pseudoprogression and alterations in the top peripheral T cell clonotypes detected by TCRB sequencing.

This clone was counted only a few times. Its antigen remains undetermined. No base quality values were provided; no much bigger clone lies one nucleotide off. Library prep was done by the immunoSEQ multiplex PCR assay. Rearranged TCR beta chain sequences were amplified with the hsTCRB Kit following the manufacturer's protocol. An Illumina MiSeq was used to sequence the TCRB libraries. The original pipeline was this. The kit vendor's proprietary platform handled demultiplexing, trimming and gene mapping. TCRdb limited this immuneACCESS table to in-frame rearrangements with V and J called. A share of clones is missing; checked studies link under half to unresolved V genes, and the rest is unexplained. The DNA was the basis for D and trimming; V, J and clone size are from that table. The sample has approximately 50,000 clones on record, 65% to 85% of them singletons. The ten largest clones represent more than 6.5% of the sample.

The time point label for this specimen denotes: week 35, safety follow-up. A 20-mer mutant IDH1 peptide at 300 micrograms in Montanide made up each vaccine dose, which was injected subcutaneously together with topical imiquimod. Eight vaccinations were administered to patients in weeks 1, 3, 5, 7, 11, 15, 19 and 23, corresponding to visits V03 through V10. All donors had newly diagnosed IDH1-mutant astrocytomas of WHO grade 3 or 4 that showed loss of nuclear ATRX. The samples were drawn from NOA16, a multicentre, single-arm, open-label phase I trial in Germany that tested a mutant IDH1 peptide vaccine in humans for the first time. Genomic DNA for TCRB sequencing was extracted from EDTA blood using the DNeasy Blood and Tissue Kit. From the germline V gene, CDR1 is SNHLY and CDR2 is FYNNEI. The germline ends are 28 bases apart after V is trimmed by 8 bases and J by 8 bases. The CDR3 holds 17 amino acids from the cysteine to the phenylalanine. Only the CDR3 DNA stays, 51 bases, in frame from base 1.

The sequence came from a man aged 35-49 years with glioma. The chain links TRBV2 with TRBJ2-1, with the D gene not clear enough to name. The source was PBMCs, collected from a glioma patient whose treatment included an IDH1 peptide vaccine. The nucleotides are TGTGCCAGCGGCGGTTTCGGCCCCCGAATTCGAAGCGATGAGCAGTTCTTC. The resulting protein is CASGGFGPRIRSDEQFF.